Presented here are 25 T cell receptor beta chains from one specimen sequenced in a study of blood T cell repertoires in COVID-19 (TCRdb year 2020). The library was obtained by the immunoSEQ multiplex PCR assay. Not all clones reach the TCRdb copy of this immuneACCESS table, which keeps in-frame sequences only. Checked studies attribute under half of the gap to unresolved V genes and leave the rest unexplained. The sample table shows some 150,000 clones, and approximately 86% are seen once. Of the sample, around 3.1% is held by the ten largest clones. The sequenced material came from peripheral blood. The receptors were sampled from a woman aged 40-49 years with active or convalescent COVID-19.

The chain links TRBV11-2 to TRBJ1-1, with D tentatively TRBD1 (6 bases). The germline gives CDR1 SGHAT, CDR2 FQNNGV. The V gene lost 4 bases and the J gene lost 10 bases, with 13 bases spanning the gap. This CDR3 has 12 amino acids. CDR3 DNA: TGTGCCAGCAGCTCAATACAGGGTGGAGCTTTCTTT. It encodes CASSSIQGGAFF.

This clone was observed a single time. This chain connects TRBV19 to TRBJ1-3; a possible D gene is TRBD1 (6 bases). The CDR3 runs to 16 residues. Trimming left V 2 bases short and J 2 bases short, with 13 bases between. Looked up from germline, CDR1 is LNHDA and CDR2 is SQIVND (reference sequence). CDR3 sequence (DNA): TGTGCCAGTAGTATAACTCAGGGGACGACTGGAAACACCATATATTTT. Protein product: CASSITQGTTGNTIYF. Full variable domain (remainder filled in from reference TRBV19 and TRBJ1-3): DGGITQSPKYLFRKEGQNVTLSCEQNLNHDAMYWYRQDPGQGLRLIYYSQIVNDFQKGDIAEGYSVSREKKESFPLTVTSAQKNPTAFYLCASSITQGTTGNTIYFGEGSWLTVV.

The J gene is TRBJ2-2, the V gene TRBV27, with 8 bases fitting TRBD1. Losses at the gene ends were 5 bases for V and 2 bases for J; bases not matched to a gene: 4. CDR1 and CDR2 (germline): MNHEY, SMNVEV (reference sequence). The CDR3 covers 15 residues. CDR3 sequence reads: CASSRGQGNTGELFF. The CDR3 DNA reads as TGTGCCAGCAGTCGAGGACAGGGAAACACCGGGGAGCTGTTTTTT.

This clone came up a few times. This sequence joins TRBV7-2 and TRBJ2-7; 7 nucleotides align to TRBD1. Germline V gives CDR1 SGHTA, CDR2 FQGNSA. V was clipped by 4 bases and J by 3 bases; unmatched bases: 3. The CDR3 loop spans 13 amino acids. The CDR3 DNA sequence: TGTGCCAGCAGCTCCTGGACAGGCTACGAGCAGTACTTC. This translates into CASSSWTGYEQYF.

This clone was seen only once. The chain combines TRBV5-6 with TRBJ1-5, with D maybe TRBD1 (5 bases). Germline CDR1 reads SGHDT; CDR2 reads YYEEEE. This CDR3 spans 15 amino acids. The V gene lost 0 bases and the J gene lost 1 base, with 8 bases spanning the gap. The CDR3 sequence is CASSLGGLSNQPQHF. DNA for the CDR3: TGTGCCAGCAGCTTGGGGGGCCTGAGCAATCAGCCCCAGCATTTT.

The chain combines TRBV5-1 with TRBJ1-1; 11 bases map to TRBD1. The V gene end was trimmed by 4 bases and the J gene end by 2 bases; junction bases not matched to a gene: 4. Germline-derived CDR1 and CDR2 are SGHRS and YFSETQ. The CDR3 consists of 15 residues. CDR3: CASSEGQGGNTEAFF. The CDR3 DNA sequence: TGCGCCAGCAGCGAGGGACAGGGGGGCAACACTGAAGCTTTCTTT.

This clone was seen a single time. The genes are TRBV19 and TRBJ1-2; no clear D. This CDR3 is built from 12 residues. Germline CDR1 LNHDA, CDR2 SQIVND (reference sequence). Trimming removed 3 bases at V and 8 bases at J, with 10 bases between. As DNA, the CDR3 is TGTGCCAGTAGTATGTCTCCGGGGGGCTACACCTTC. This translates into CASSMSPGGYTF.

The chain couples TRBV12-3 or TRBV12-4 to TRBJ1-2; D ambiguous. CDR3 length equals 12 residues. Deletions cut 2 bases from V and 8 bases from J, with 9 bases between. In DNA, the CDR3 is TGTGCCAGCAGTTTATTGCGGGCAGGCTACACCTTC. Encoded protein: CASSLLRAGYTF.

This chain connects TRBV9 to TRBJ1-4, with unresolved D. V was clipped by 0 bases and J by 3 bases, with 9 bases between them. From germline, CDR1 is SGDLS and CDR2 YYNGEE. CDR3 size: 15 residues. In nucleotides, the CDR3 is TGTGCCAGCAGCGTAGGGAGGATTGCTAATGAAAAACTGTTTTTT. Protein sequence: CASSVGRIANEKLFF.

This clone has a single count. The gene calls are TRBV18 and TRBJ1-2; 9 bases are shared with TRBD1. The CDR3 spans 13 residues. From germline, CDR1 is KGHSH and CDR2 LQKENI. V lost 4 bases to trimming and J lost 3 bases; unmatched junction nucleotides: 0. DNA for the CDR3: TGTGCCAGCTCACGGGACAGGGACTATGGCTACACCTTC. This translates into CASSRDRDYGYTF.

The genes are TRBV28 and TRBJ1-6; the D is unclear. The length of the CDR3 is 17 residues. Looked up from germline, CDR1 is MDHEN and CDR2 is SYDVKM. Between the trimmed V and J ends, which lost 6 bases and 9 bases, there was a span of 24 bases. CDR3 DNA sequence: TGTGCCAGCAGCCTTATGGATGCGGGTCATTCAGGTTCACCCCTCCACTTT. Protein: CASSLMDAGHSGSPLHF.

This chain uses TRBV19 with TRBJ2-1; 14 nucleotides align to TRBD2. V shed 1 base and J 8 bases; nucleotides not matched to a gene: 13. The germline V gene encodes CDR1 LNHDA and CDR2 SQIVND (reference sequence). CDR3 length equals 19 residues. CDR3 DNA: TGTGCCAGTAGTATAGCCCGAGGACGGACTAGCGGGAGGTCGGATGAGCAGTTCTTC. This encodes CASSIARGRTSGRSDEQFF. Together with reference TRBV19 and TRBJ2-1, the CDR3 gives the full variable domain: DGGITQSPKYLFRKEGQNVTLSCEQNLNHDAMYWYRQDPGQGLRLIYYSQIVNDFQKGDIAEGYSVSREKKESFPLTVTSAQKNPTAFYLCASSIARGRTSGRSDEQFFGPGTRLTVL.

The chain combines TRBV28 with TRBJ2-7, with TRBD2 identical over 13 bases. The V and J ends lost 4 bases and 3 bases, in that order; junction bases with no gene match: 3. The V gene's germline CDR1 is MDHEN and CDR2 SYDVKM. The CDR3 extends over 15 amino acids. CDR3 amino acids: CASSSGLAGIYEQYF. The CDR3 nucleotides read TGTGCCAGCAGTTCGGGACTAGCGGGGATCTACGAGCAGTACTTC.

The CDR3 DNA reads TGTGCCAGCAGTTCGCATGACAGGGGACCACCCCTCCACTTT. It codes for CASSSHDRGPPLHF. The J gene is TRBJ1-6, the V gene TRBV28, with 8 nucleotides matching TRBD1. Unmatched junction bases numbered 7, after V lost 4 bases and J lost 11 bases. The CDR3 sequence is 14 residues long. Per the germline V gene, CDR1 is MDHEN and CDR2 is SYDVKM.

This sequence joins TRBV5-1 and TRBJ1-3; D not certain. This CDR3 spans 16 amino acids. Germline-derived CDR1 and CDR2 are SGHRS and YFSETQ. V lost 0 bases and J 0 bases, leaving 10 bases between the germline ends. The CDR3 coding sequence is TGCGCCAGCAGCTTGGGGGAGGAGATCTCTGGAAACACCATATATTTT. Amino acid sequence: CASSLGEEISGNTIYF.

This clone was detected once. As DNA, the CDR3 is TGCGCCAGCAGCCAAGAGACAGTTATCAATCAGCCCCAGCATTTT. Encoded protein: CASSQETVINQPQHF. This chain uses TRBV4-1 with TRBJ1-5, with D perhaps matching TRBD1 (5 bases). The CDR3 covers 15 residues. Germline V lookup: CDR1 MGHRA, CDR2 YSYEKL. V lost 0 bases, J lost 3 bases, and 9 bases lay in between.

The V and J genes are TRBV4-3 and TRBJ2-3, with TRBD2 matching over 10 bases. Germline CDR1 is LGHNA and CDR2 is YSLEER. J gave up 3 bases and V 4 bases, and 7 bases lay outside the gene matches. CDR3 length: 16 residues. CDR3 loop: CASSPTGLAATDTQYF. CDR3 DNA: TGCGCCAGCAGCCCGACCGGACTAGCGGCTACAGATACGCAGTATTTT.

This clone was found once. The chain recombines TRBV5-1 with TRBJ1-1; D is unresolved. The germline CDR1 and CDR2 sequences are SGHRS and YFSETQ. CDR3 length equals 13 residues. Trimming took 0 bases from V and 1 from J, leaving 4 bases between them. The CDR3 region has the DNA TGCGCCAGCAGCTTGGGGCCGAACACTGAAGCTTTCTTT. Residues: CASSLGPNTEAFF.

V usage is TRBV18 and J usage is TRBJ1-1, with no clear D. CDR1 is KGHSH, CDR2 LQKENI, per germline. This CDR3 has 14 residues. V lost 2 bases, J lost 1 base, and 8 bases lay in between. The CDR3 loop reads CASSPNIRNTEAFF. The CDR3 DNA follows: TGTGCCAGCTCACCAAACATCCGGAACACTGAAGCTTTCTTT.

This rearrangement joins TRBV7-2 to TRBJ1-3; D unclear. The CDR3 has 12 residues. Trimming took 5 bases from V and 4 from J, leaving 6 bases between them. Germline values: CDR1 SGHTA, CDR2 FQGNSA. CDR3: CASSLQGNTIYF. The DNA of the CDR3 is TGTGCCAGCAGCCTACAGGGAAACACCATATATTTT.

The V gene is TRBV6-5, the J gene TRBJ1-4; D not resolved. V was pared by 7 bases and J by 8 bases, with 11 bases between. CDR3 length: 12 residues. CDR1 and CDR2 (germline): MNHEY, SVGAGI. The CDR3 DNA reads TGTGCCAGCACTACGGGATACGAAAAACTGTTTTTT. Protein sequence: CASTTGYEKLFF.

The chain has TRBV10-2 and TRBJ1-3; TRBD1 agrees at 9 bases. V was pared by 0 bases and J by 4 bases, with 1 base of the junction left unmatched. The CDR3 spans 15 residues. Germline V lookup: CDR1 WSHSY, CDR2 SAAADI. The CDR3 DNA reads as TGCGCCAGCAGTGAGTCGGGGACAGGGGGAAACACCATATATTTT. It is translated as CASSESGTGGNTIYF.

The chain links TRBV27 to TRBJ1-5; D gene uncertain. Germline V gene data show CDR1 as MNHEY and CDR2 as SMNVEV (reference sequence). Trimming removed 3 bases at V and 5 bases at J, with 11 bases between. CDR3 length: 14 amino acids. As DNA, the CDR3 is TGTGCCAGCAGTTTTGGAGTCGGGGATCAGCCCCAGCATTTT. Its protein product is CASSFGVGDQPQHF.

V gene TRBV5-5 combines with J gene TRBJ2-7; a weak D match, TRBD2 (6 bases). V was cut by 4 bases and J by 3 bases, with 20 bases left in between. This CDR3 spans 16 amino acids. Germline assignment: CDR1 SGHKS and CDR2 YYEKEE (reference sequence). The CDR3 region has the DNA TGTGCCAGCAGCCCTGCCGTCGCGCGGGGTAGCTACGAGCAGTACTTC. This codes for CASSPAVARGSYEQYF. Supplemented by reference TRBV5-5 and TRBJ2-7, the full variable domain reads DAGVTQSPTHLIKTRGQQVTLRCSPISGHKSVSWYQQVLGQGPQFIFQYYEKEERGRGNFPDRFSARQFPNYSSELNVNALLLGDSALYLCASSPAVARGSYEQYFGPGTRLTVT.

This rearrangement joins TRBV30 to TRBJ1-1; TRBD1 is a possible D gene (6 bases). The ends were cut back, 5 bases at V and 6 bases at J, with 19 bases in the middle. The CDR3 is 14 residues long. The germline gives CDR1 GTSNPN, CDR2 SVGIG (reference sequence). The CDR3 reads CAWSPTGSLSEAFF. The CDR3 coding sequence is TGTGCCTGGTCGCCTACAGGGTCACTATCTGAAGCTTTCTTT.